This T cell receptor (beta chain) was identified during a study of molecular identifiers for immune sequencing clone quantification. Study-wide results and limits: In naive cells, clones above 20 RNA copies held under 1% of molecules, whereas in effector cells they held over 97%.

TCRdb reanalysed the PCR reads using MiXCR and keeps one entry per CDR3 protein. The data contain about half a million distinct CDR3 sequences, roughly a fifth of them singletons. This clonotype showed up many times. What it recognizes is unknown. The length of the CDR3 is 17 residues. Germline CDR1 MNHNY, CDR2 SVGAGI (reference sequence). V dropped 2 bases and J dropped 0 bases, with 16 bases sitting between them. Sorting isolated naive CD8 T cells as CD8+CD4-CCR7+CD45RA+ events. The receptor was derived from a human donor in good health. Some libraries in this study had Jurkat cell RNA spiked in. The J gene is TRBJ1-1, the V gene TRBV6-6; D perhaps matches TRBD1 (5 bases). The sequencing input was naive CD8+ T cells from blood, with Jurkat cell RNA spiked in. The subset denotes: FACS-sorted CD8+CD4-CCR7+CD45RA+ naive T cells. The CDR3 reads CASSYLWTPSMNTEAFF. In DNA, the CDR3 is TGTGCCAGCAGTTACCTCTGGACACCATCGATGAACACTGAAGCTTTCTTT.